A single sample gave rise to the 14 T cell receptor beta chains below, sequenced in a study of blood T cells in healthy people across ages. Then a second PCR, running roughly 7 to 11 cycles, was carried out with a sample-barcoded 5' primer and a J-beta primer mix. Via MiXCR, TCRdb re-called the 5' RACE reads, giving one row per CDR3 protein. In the table there are 650,000 to 700,000 distinct CDR3 sequences, 52% of which are singletons. Source material: blood. Receptor source: a woman of 80 years or more in good health.

The rearrangement uses TRBV4-1 and TRBJ1-2; D perhaps matches TRBD1 (5 bases). The CDR3 runs to 13 residues. Trimming removed 3 bases from V and 4 bases from J, with 9 bases in between. From germline, CDR1 is MGHRA and CDR2 YSYEKL. CDR3 DNA sequence: TGCGCCAGCAGCCATTGGGGGAGCTATGGCTACACCTTC. Protein sequence: CASSHWGSYGYTF.

The CDR3 protein is CSGGQGADYGYTF. The CDR3 DNA is TGCAGCGGGGGACAGGGGGCGGACTATGGCTACACCTTC. The chain joins TRBV29-1 to TRBJ1-2; 12 bases map to TRBD1. CDR1 and CDR2 (germline): SQVTM, ANQGSEA. After removal of 7 bases from V and 3 bases from J, the junction contained 3 bases not matched to a gene. CDR3 size: 13 residues.

The chain couples TRBV5-1 to TRBJ2-3; D is undetermined. CDR1 is SGHRS and CDR2 is YFSETQ in the germline V gene. This CDR3 region has 14 residues. V was trimmed by 7 bases and J by 2 bases, leaving 14 bases between them. The CDR3 DNA is TGCGCCAGCTCTCCAAGGGCGGACACAGATACGCAGTATTTT. The encoded protein is CASSPRADTDTQYF.

For this clonotype: This may come from a read error, since a much larger clone is one base off. V is TRBV5-1 and J is TRBJ1-2, with a possible D match to TRBD1 (5 bases). Germline-derived CDR1 and CDR2 are SGHRS and YFSETQ. The germline V and J ends were trimmed by 5 bases and 4 bases, with 15 bases remaining between them. The length of the CDR3 is 14 residues. The CDR3 DNA sequence: TGCGCCAGCAGTCGAGACAGCGAATCCTATGGCTACACCTTC. Its protein product is CASSRDSESYGYTF.

The V call is TRBV20-1, the J call TRBJ1-1; the D is unclear. Germline V gene lookup returns CDR1 DFQATT and CDR2 SNEGSKA (reference sequence). The length of the CDR3 is 14 residues. The V end lost 5 bases, the J end lost 0 bases, and 13 bases lay between the germline ends. The CDR3 nucleotides are TGCAGTGCTTACAACCCCTCTATGAACACTGAAGCTTTCTTT. Protein product: CSAYNPSMNTEAFF.

This clonotype was seen more than once but under ten times. The chain links TRBV10-3 to TRBJ1-5, with 7 positions matching TRBD1. Germline CDR1 reads ENHRY; CDR2 reads SYGVKD. The CDR3 contains 15 residues. V gave up 0 bases and J gave up 3 bases; unmatched junction bases: 2. The CDR3: CAISESTGDNQPQHF. The CDR3 nucleotides are TGTGCCATCAGTGAGTCTACAGGGGACAATCAGCCCCAGCATTTT.

This chain links TRBV20-1 with TRBJ2-7, with 12 positions matching TRBD2. V lost 3 bases to trimming and J lost 7 bases; unmatched junction nucleotides: 13. The germline V gene encodes CDR1 DFQATT and CDR2 SNEGSKA (reference sequence). The CDR3 extends over 16 amino acids. CDR3 in DNA: TGCAGTGCTAGCCCCCCTAGCGGGAGGGCCTACAATGAGCAGTACTTC. Its translation is CSASPPSGRAYNEQYF.

This clonotype was recorded a few times. The V and J genes are TRBV12-3 or TRBV12-4 and TRBJ2-1; perhaps TRBD2 as D (5 bases). This CDR3 contains 15 residues. V was clipped by 5 bases and J by 2 bases, with 13 bases between them. Here the CDR3 DNA reads TGTGCCAGCAGTGAACTAGTTTCGGCCTACAATGAGCAGTTCTTC. Protein: CASSELVSAYNEQFF.

This clonotype occurred a few times. The gene calls are TRBV4-1 and TRBJ2-1; D not resolved. The DNA end is a closer match to TRBJ2-7, so the J assignment may be wrong. There are 13 residues in the CDR3. Germline V gene data show CDR1 as MGHRA and CDR2 as YSYEKL. CDR3 sequence (DNA): TGCGCCAGCAGCCAAGAGGCCAGCTACGAGCAGTACTTC. The encoded protein is CASSQEASYEQYF.

This clonotype was seen more than once but under ten times. This rearrangement joins TRBV28 to TRBJ1-5; 9 nucleotides align to TRBD1. Trimming took 4 bases from V and 2 from J; bases not matched to a gene: 9. CDR1 is MDHEN and CDR2 is SYDVKM in the germline V gene. CDR3 length: 17 residues. The DNA for the CDR3 is TGTGCCAGCAGTTCTCTACCCGGGACAGGGCGCAATCAGCCCCAGCATTTT. Translated, it gives CASSSLPGTGRNQPQHF.

The J gene is TRBJ2-7, the V gene TRBV3-1; 8 bases are shared with TRBD2. CDR1 LGHDT and CDR2 YNNKEL come from the germline V gene (reference sequence). This CDR3 contains 15 residues. With 4 bases clipped from V and 0 bases from J, the junction kept 5 bases outside the gene matches. The CDR3 reads CASSPRAGGSYEQYF. CDR3 DNA sequence: TGTGCCAGCAGCCCTCGCGCGGGGGGCTCCTACGAGCAGTACTTC.

V and J are TRBV27 and TRBJ2-1; TRBD1 agrees at 9 bases. CDR1 is MNHEY, CDR2 SMNVEV, per germline (reference sequence). J lost 4 bases, V lost 6 bases, and 7 bases had no gene match. The CDR3 spans 15 residues. This CDR3 is CASRTTGQGYNEQFF. CDR3 bases: TGTGCCAGCAGGACAACGGGACAGGGTTACAATGAGCAGTTCTTC.

This clonotype has at least ten counts. The rearrangement uses TRBV25-1 and TRBJ2-5, with D tentatively TRBD1 (6 bases). Germline-derived CDR1 and CDR2 are MGHDK and SYGVNS. The CDR3 runs 14 residues. The ends were cut back, 4 bases at V and 0 bases at J, with 9 bases in the middle. CDR3 nucleotides: TGTGCCAGCAGTGCGTACAGGGACCAAGAGACCCAGTACTTC. Translated, it gives CASSAYRDQETQYF.

This clonotype showed up just a few times. J is TRBJ1-2 and V is TRBV10-3; 7 bases agree with TRBD1. The CDR3 has 13 residues. J lost 11 bases, V lost 4 bases, and 10 bases had no gene match. Germline CDR1 is ENHRY and CDR2 is SYGVKD. CDR3: CAISGTRDSGYTF. Written as DNA, the CDR3 is TGTGCCATCAGTGGTACCCGGGACAGCGGGTACACCTTC.